In this sample, the clone carrying this T cell receptor beta chain turned up once. The antigen is undetermined. The same CDR3 also results from other DNA sequences found in this sample. This record belongs to a study of shared clonotypes between healthy human individuals. This CDR3 comprises 15 residues. In germline, CDR1 is KGHSH, CDR2 LQKENI. V lost 3 bases to trimming and J lost 4 bases; unmatched junction nucleotides: 4. Original processing methods: For the immunoSEQ data, sequences were junction-only without quality scores, so filtering differed. Data came from immunoSEQ multiplex PCR; TCRdb stores just in-frame clones and leaves some out. Clone size and the V and J calls come from that table; the DNA yielded D and trimming. The sample has 500,000 to 550,000 clones, roughly 95% seen once. Study results and limitations: A generally larger estimated richness was seen in naive subsets than in memory subsets. Generation probabilities were higher for clonotypes shared across all four sorted-subset donors than for unshared ones. Rarefaction analysis demonstrated incomplete sorted-subset sequencing notwithstanding large depth.

The J gene is TRBJ2-1, the V gene TRBV18; TRBD2 agrees at 9 bases. The source of this sequence is a woman in her 30s in good health. Sequencing was performed on naive CD4+ T cells sorted from blood. The sample's subset: CD45RA+ positively selected. CDR3 region: CASSPLAGRYNEQFF. The CDR3 region has the DNA TGTGCCAGCTCACCCCTAGCGGGAAGATACAATGAGCAGTTCTTC.